This T cell receptor (beta chain) came from a study of blood T cell repertoires in COVID-19. Across the study: The origin of the acute and convalescent COVID-19 samples was the United States, Italy and Spain.

Clones were sequenced by immunoSEQ multiplex PCR, and TCRdb holds only the in-frame ones, with some missing. The sample gives 50,000 to 70,000 clones, approximately 84% of which show up once; about a sixth is in the top ten. The ends were cut back, 0 bases at V and 4 bases at J, with 5 bases in the middle. The CDR3 covers 12 residues. Looked up from germline, CDR1 is SGHRS and CDR2 is YFSETQ. The source is a man in his 70s with active COVID-19. The chain recombines TRBV5-1 with TRBJ2-7; D ambiguous. Source material: peripheral blood. CDR3 DNA: TGCGCCAGCAGCTTGGACAGATACGAGCAGTACTTC. Translating gives CASSLDRYEQYF.